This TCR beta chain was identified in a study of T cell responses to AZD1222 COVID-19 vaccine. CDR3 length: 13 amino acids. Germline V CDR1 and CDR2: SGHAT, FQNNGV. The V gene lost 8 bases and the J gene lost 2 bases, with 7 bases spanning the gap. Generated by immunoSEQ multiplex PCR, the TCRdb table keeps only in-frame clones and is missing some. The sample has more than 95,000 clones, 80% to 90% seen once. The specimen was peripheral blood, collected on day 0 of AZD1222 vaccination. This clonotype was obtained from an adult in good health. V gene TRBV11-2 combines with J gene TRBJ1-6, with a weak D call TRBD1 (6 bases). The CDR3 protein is CASGTPYNSPLHF. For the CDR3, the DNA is TGTGCCAGCGGGACACCCTATAATTCACCCCTCCACTTT.